These T cell receptor beta chains were read from a single sample in a study of blood T cells in healthy people across ages. TCRdb reanalysed the 5' RACE reads using MiXCR and keeps one entry per CDR3 protein. The data show approximately 730,000 distinct CDR3 sequences, more than 40% seen once. Sequencing was carried out using blood. These receptors originate from a woman in her fifties or sixties in good health. The CDR3 runs from the conserved cysteine through the conserved F or W.

TRBV28,TRBJ1-1,CASVGTNVWNTEAFF
TRBV7-3,TRBJ2-3,CASSLTGPQDTQYF
TRBV7-2,TRBJ2-1,CASSSSRLGGRNEQFF
TRBV20-1,TRBJ2-4,CSASRQGGIQYF
TRBV25-1,TRBJ2-7,CASSVTNPDEQYF
TRBV20-1,TRBJ2-7,CSASQGSGQGAYEQYF
TRBV6-5,TRBJ2-3,CASRPTSGFTDTQYF
TRBV12-3/TRBV12-4,-,CASSDLTREDEQYF
TRBV28,TRBJ1-2,CASGRTGVNYGYTF
TRBV25-1,TRBJ1-2,CASMTAVRYGYTF
TRBV28,TRBJ2-1,CASSSSGDEQFF
TRBV20-1,TRBJ2-5,CSAARLAGETQYF
TRBV6-5,TRBJ2-5,CASSHQGFPGETQYF
TRBV5-1,TRBJ2-7,CASSLTGSYEQYF
TRBV25-1,TRBJ2-1,CASDVAGEETQFF
TRBV7-9,TRBJ2-5,CASSVSGASKTQYF
TRBV7-8,TRBJ1-1,CASSSHRAMNTEAFF
TRBV5-6,TRBJ1-1,CASSLGVEVTEAFF
TRBV29-1,TRBJ1-1,CSAGTGRGNTEAFF
TRBV10-3,TRBJ2-3,CAISPAPTGGRTDTQYF
TRBV3-1,TRBJ2-1,CASSRGAGLDEQFF
TRBV20-1,TRBJ2-7,CSARDTGRSYEQYF
TRBV7-2,-,CASKENRGEQYF
TRBV5-1,TRBJ1-1,CASSWAQGGHTEAFF
TRBV6-2/TRBV6-3,TRBJ2-6,CASNINTGSSVLTF
TRBV12-3/TRBV12-4,TRBJ2-3,CASRLAGGGDTQYF
TRBV12-3/TRBV12-4,TRBJ2-7,CASSPGLAGTGEQYF
TRBV3-1,TRBJ1-2,CASSQILAQTGSLYGYTF
TRBV6-5,TRBJ2-7,CASSYSDRVSSYEQYF
TRBV6-2/TRBV6-3,TRBJ2-7,CASRTDRETYEQYF
TRBV7-2,TRBJ1-5,CTSSLFGGGGQPQHF
TRBV9,TRBJ2-1,CASSVGERDYNEQFF
TRBV12-3/TRBV12-4,TRBJ2-3,CASSQRLVGSDTQYF
TRBV5-1,TRBJ1-2,CASSAGQGDFDGYTF
TRBV6-5,-,CASGPDRVNIQYF
TRBV5-6,TRBJ2-1,CASSPYTGAGYNEQFF
TRBV6-5,TRBJ2-1,CASTWGSGAGNEQFF
TRBV3-1,TRBJ2-1,CASSHWRGAGDEQFF
TRBV9,TRBJ2-7,CASSGSNWAYEQYF
TRBV27,TRBJ1-2,CASTGNILVGYTF
TRBV11-1,TRBJ1-5,CASSTPPIRENNQPQHF
TRBV7-2,TRBJ2-5,CAGSFLGGGYERYF
TRBV25-1,TRBJ2-5,CASSDRVGEETQYF
TRBV7-8,TRBJ2-7,CASSFRQPNEQYF
TRBV20-1,TRBJ1-5,CSARGPSNQPQHF
TRBV7-2,-,CASSVEGGGYEQYF
TRBV12-5,TRBJ2-5,CASGVGATGGQEETQYF
TRBV5-1,TRBJ2-1,CASSKGENYNEQFF
TRBV5-1,TRBJ2-2,CASRDRQGPGELFF
TRBV6-1,TRBJ1-2,CASSEGSTTVYGYTF
TRBV12-3/TRBV12-4,TRBJ2-3,CAGSLVGQGADTQYF
TRBV27,TRBJ2-4,CTSSLSGVGQYF
TRBV7-9,TRBJ2-5,CASSDPSGGSETRYF
TRBV20-1,TRBJ2-7,CSARDGAQGWSYEQYF
TRBV7-6,TRBJ2-3,CASLELASANTQYF
TRBV28,TRBJ2-1,CASASGGGEQFF
TRBV7-9,TRBJ2-7,CASRRDGPYEQYF
TRBV18,TRBJ1-4,CASSPVTDEKLFF
TRBV6-5,TRBJ2-1,CASRRGRESSYNEQFF
TRBV20-1,TRBJ2-3,CSATGQGSTDTQYF